These 24 T cell receptor beta chains share one sample of origin, sequenced in a study of shared clonotypes between healthy human individuals. Repertoires were generated with immunoSEQ multiplex PCR, while TCRdb's copy carries only in-frame clones and drops some. The sample holds 490,000 or so clones, 60% to 85% seen once. The specimen sequenced was PBMCs. All receptors come from a woman between 35 and 50 years old in good health. Some clones in this sample may be carry-over from other donors' samples.

The rearrangement joins TRBV27 to TRBJ2-3; no definite D call. V was pared by 5 bases and J by 0 bases, with 12 bases between. This CDR3 comprises 15 residues. Germline CDR1 MNHEY, CDR2 SMNVEV (reference sequence). The CDR3 DNA reads as TGTGCCAGCAGTATGGACCTCCCTAGCACAGATACGCAGTATTTT. Encoded protein: CASSMDLPSTDTQYF.

Remarks on this clone: Given a far larger clone just one base away, this is likely a sequencing read error. The rearrangement links TRBV7-8 to TRBJ2-1, with D possibly called TRBD1 or TRBD2 (5 bases each). V lost 0 bases to trimming and J lost 3 bases, with 6 bases between them. This CDR3 comprises 14 residues. Germline V CDR1 and CDR2: SGHVS, FQNEAQ. CDR3 sequence (DNA): TGTGCCAGCAGCTTAGCGGGGGACTACAATGAGCAGTTCTTC. Protein: CASSLAGDYNEQFF.

About this clone: The sample has other DNA sequences that encode this CDR3 too. The CDR3 DNA reads as TGTGCCAGCAGTTTGGGACAGGGCTCCTACAATGAGCAGTTCTTC. Its protein is CASSLGQGSYNEQFF. The chain combines TRBV27 with TRBJ2-1; 9 bases agree with TRBD1. V gave up 3 bases and J gave up 0 bases; unmatched junction bases: 0. The length of the CDR3 is 15 residues. CDR1 and CDR2 (germline): MNHEY, SMNVEV (reference sequence).

The rearrangement joins TRBV10-1 to TRBJ1-1; D not resolved. The germline V gene has CDR1 WNHNN and CDR2 SYGVQD (reference sequence). V lost 4 bases and J lost 1, with 7 bases in between. This CDR3 comprises 13 residues. The CDR3 region has the DNA TGCGCCAGCAGTGGAAGTGGGAACACTGAAGCTTTCTTT. Translated: CASSGSGNTEAFF.

V gene TRBV7-8 combines with J gene TRBJ2-3, with TRBD2 identical over 11 bases. Germline CDR1 reads SGHVS; CDR2 reads FQNEAQ. With V trimmed by 5 bases and J by 3 bases, 13 bases remained unmatched. CDR3 length: 18 residues. The CDR3 reads CASSPRLAGSLLTDTQYF. In DNA form, the CDR3 reads TGTGCCAGCAGCCCCCGACTAGCGGGATCTTTGCTGACAGATACGCAGTATTTT.

The genes are TRBV7-3 and TRBJ2-3, with TRBD2 matching 10 bases. The J segment lost 8 bases and the V segment lost 5 bases, leaving 10 bases of the junction unmatched. CDR1 is SGHTA and CDR2 is FQGTGA in the germline V gene. This CDR3 region has 15 residues. The CDR3 here is CASSLSGRPMGTQYF. CDR3 bases: TGTGCCAGCAGCCTTAGCGGGAGGCCTATGGGTACGCAGTATTTT.

This clone was seen repeatedly, ten times or more. Different DNA sequences within this sample yield the same CDR3. Here the CDR3 DNA reads TGTGCCTCGTCTCGCCTGGGGGACACTGAAGCTTTCTTT. This encodes CASSRLGDTEAFF. The chain combines TRBV30 with TRBJ1-1; D may be TRBD1 (5 bases). Germline V gene sequence: CDR1 GTSNPN, CDR2 SVGIG (reference sequence). The V end lost 7 bases, the J end lost 3 bases, and 15 bases lay between the germline ends. The length of the CDR3 is 13 residues. The full variable domain, its missing parts supplied by reference TRBV30 and TRBJ1-1, is SQTIHQWPATLVQPVGSPLSLECTVEGTSNPNLYWYRQAAGRGLQLLFYSVGIGQISSEVPQNLSASRPQDRQFILSSKKLLLSDSGFYLCASSRLGDTEAFFGQGTRLTVV.

This clone was counted between two and nine times. J is TRBJ2-5 and V is TRBV30; 8 bases are shared with TRBD1. Matching the DNA end better, TRBJ2-7 makes the J call doubtful. This CDR3 has 12 amino acids. Germline loops: CDR1 GTSNPN, CDR2 SVGIG (reference sequence). The CDR3 loop reads CAWDRGSDEQYF. The CDR3 region has the DNA TGTGCCTGGGACAGGGGCTCGGACGAGCAGTACTTC.

V usage is TRBV10-1 and J usage is TRBJ2-7; 12 positions match TRBD2. CDR1 is WNHNN and CDR2 is SYGVQD in the germline V gene (reference sequence). The CDR3 loop spans 15 amino acids. V was pared by 1 base and J by 4 bases, with 2 bases of the junction left unmatched. CDR3 coding DNA: TGCGCCAGCAGTGAGTTCCTAGCGGGAGGGTACGAGCAGTACTTC. Translated: CASSEFLAGGYEQYF.

About this clone itself: Germline and junction disagree at one end, which may indicate a read error. This rearrangement joins TRBV19 to TRBJ1-2; 7 bases match TRBD1. This CDR3 is built from 12 residues. From germline, CDR1 is LNHDA and CDR2 SQIVND (reference sequence). The CDR3 region is CASSQGGGQPYF. CDR3 bases: TGTGCCAGTAGTCAAGGAGGGGGACAGCCCTACTTC.

This chain uses TRBV27 with TRBJ2-3; no reliable D call. The CDR3 consists of 16 residues. V lost 3 bases, J lost 1 base, and 14 bases lay in between. Germline loops: CDR1 MNHEY, CDR2 SMNVEV (reference sequence). The CDR3 is CASSFYEPAGTDTQYF. For the CDR3, the DNA is TGTGCCAGCAGTTTCTACGAACCAGCCGGCACAGATACGCAGTATTTT.

The rearrangement joins TRBV4-1 to TRBJ1-4; no clear D gene. The V and J ends lost 1 base and 7 bases respectively, with 7 bases between them. Germline-derived CDR1 and CDR2 are MGHRA and YSYEKL. The CDR3 spans 13 residues. CDR3 region: CASSQGLGEKLFF. The CDR3 region has the DNA TGCGCCAGCAGCCAAGGACTCGGTGAAAAACTGTTTTTT.

The rearrangement joins TRBV7-2 to TRBJ2-1; 8 positions agree with TRBD2. The CDR3 runs to 13 residues. Per the germline V gene, CDR1 is SGHTA and CDR2 is FQGNSA. Germline trimming cut 1 base from V and 9 bases from J; bases unmatched to any gene: 2. The CDR3 DNA sequence: TGTGCCAGCAGCTTAGTTAGCGGGATTGAGCAGTTCTTC. This encodes CASSLVSGIEQFF.

CDR3 region: CASSLALESGIDSYEQYF. DNA for the CDR3: TGTGCCAGCAGCTTAGCGCTGGAAAGCGGGATTGACTCCTACGAGCAGTACTTC. The V and J genes are TRBV7-2 and TRBJ2-7; 7 bases map to TRBD2. J was trimmed by 0 bases and V by 0 bases; bases with no gene match: 11. Germline values: CDR1 SGHTA, CDR2 FQGNSA. The CDR3 is 18 residues long. Filled out from reference TRBV7-2 and TRBJ2-7, the complete variable domain reads GAGVSQSPSNKVTEKGKDVELRCDPISGHTALYWYRQSLGQGLEFLIYFQGNSAPDKSGLPSDRFSAERTGGSVSTLTIQRTQQEDSAVYLCASSLALESGIDSYEQYFGPGTRLTVT.

The rearrangement uses TRBV7-2 and TRBJ2-1, with D perhaps being TRBD1 or TRBD2 (7 bases each). The V gene lost 4 bases and the J gene lost 10 bases, with 26 bases spanning the gap. Germline V gene lookup returns CDR1 SGHTA and CDR2 FQGNSA. The CDR3 consists of 17 residues. The CDR3: CASSSRQGGLGMVEQFF. The DNA for the CDR3 is TGTGCCAGCAGCTCAAGGCAGGGGGGGCTCGGGATGGTGGAGCAGTTCTTC.

J is TRBJ2-1 and V is TRBV7-3; D perhaps matches TRBD2 (6 bases). There are 15 residues in the CDR3. V lost 6 bases to trimming and J lost 7 bases, with 19 bases between them. Germline V CDR1 and CDR2: SGHTA, FQGTGA. Here the CDR3 reads CASSLGAGGGNEQFF. The CDR3 DNA sequence: TGTGCCAGCAGTCTAGGGGCCGGCGGAGGGAATGAGCAGTTCTTC.

The chain recombines TRBV19 with TRBJ2-2; 15 positions agree with TRBD2. The junction had 5 bases not matched to a gene; V was cut back by 7 bases and J by 5 bases. The CDR3 spans 16 residues. The germline gives CDR1 LNHDA, CDR2 SQIVND (reference sequence). DNA of the CDR3: TGTGCCAGTATGGGACTAGCGGGAGGTTGGACCGGGGAGCTGTTTTTT. This encodes CASMGLAGGWTGELFF.

The chain has TRBV2 and TRBJ2-5; weak D call: TRBD1 (5 bases). Trimming left V 6 bases short and J 4 bases short, with 12 bases between. The CDR3 has 13 amino acids. Germline-derived CDR1 and CDR2 are SNHLY and FYNNEI. The chain's CDR3 is CASRVRDTETQYF. The CDR3 DNA follows: TGTGCCAGCAGGGTCAGGGATACAGAGACCCAGTACTTC.

This rearrangement joins TRBV7-2 to TRBJ2-7, with TRBD2 identical over 11 bases. Germline V gives CDR1 SGHTA, CDR2 FQGNSA. This CDR3 is 15 amino acids long. Losses at the gene ends were 6 bases for V and 0 bases for J; bases not matched to a gene: 4. The CDR3 coding sequence is TGTGCCAGCAGACTAGCGGGAGCGTCCTCCTACGAGCAGTACTTC. Its translation is CASRLAGASSYEQYF.

This clone was detected only once. One end of the junction is discordant with germline, which a read error may explain. This sample also contains other DNA sequences that code for the same CDR3. The gene calls are TRBV18 and TRBJ1-5; D call uncertain. Per germline, CDR1 KGHSH and CDR2 LQKENI. CDR3 length equals 13 residues. In DNA form, the CDR3 reads TGTGCCAGCTCACCGCCAGGAACTCAGCCTCAGCATTTT. As protein: CASSPPGTQPQHF.

At least ten counts were recorded for this clone. Distinct nucleotide sequences in the sample also encode this CDR3. This chain connects TRBV2 to TRBJ1-3, with D unclear. CDR1 and CDR2 (germline): SNHLY, FYNNEI. This CDR3 has 14 amino acids. V lost 2 bases, J lost 0 bases, and 5 bases lay in between. CDR3 region: CASSELLSGNTIYF. The CDR3 DNA sequence: TGTGCCAGCAGTGAACTCCTCTCTGGAAACACCATATATTTT. Supplemented by reference TRBV2 and TRBJ1-3, the full variable domain reads EPEVTQTPSHQVTQMGQEVILRCVPISNHLYFYWYRQILGQKVEFLVSFYNNEISEKSEIFDDQFSVERPDGSNFTLKIRSTKLEDSAMYFCASSELLSGNTIYFGEGSWLTVV.

V usage is TRBV29-1 and J usage is TRBJ1-4; 9 bases agree with TRBD1. The CDR3 is 14 residues long. V was clipped by 7 bases and J by 5 bases; unmatched bases: 8. The germline CDR1 and CDR2 sequences are SQVTM and ANQGSEA. Here the CDR3 DNA reads TGCAGCGCTCGGACAGGGGCCCAGAATGAAAAACTGTTTTTT. Translation gives CSARTGAQNEKLFF. The complete variable domain, with remaining parts taken from reference TRBV29-1 and TRBJ1-4, reads SAVISQKPSRDICQRGTSLTIQCQVDSQVTMMFWYRQQPGQSLTLIATANQGSEATYESGFVIDKFPISRPNLTFSTLTVSNMSPEDSSIYLCSARTGAQNEKLFFGSGTQLSVL.

The chain is built from TRBV27 and TRBJ2-7; weak D call: TRBD1 (6 bases). Germline V CDR1 and CDR2: MNHEY, SMNVEV (reference sequence). V shed 5 bases and J shed 2 bases, with 16 bases lying between them. The CDR3 is made up of 15 amino acids. For the CDR3, the DNA is TGTGCCAGCAGTCCCATGGACAGTCAGACCTACGAGCAGTACTTC. It is translated as CASSPMDSQTYEQYF.

This clone was seen once. The V call is TRBV6-5, the J call TRBJ1-1; no definite D call. Trimming pared 6 bases from V and 8 bases from J, leaving 22 bases between. The CDR3 totals 15 residues. CDR1 is MNHEY and CDR2 is SVGAGI in the germline V gene. DNA of the CDR3: TGTGCCAGCAGCTTCGTACCCGGGCTAGTAAAAGAAGCTTTCTTT. Protein: CASSFVPGLVKEAFF.